Described below is a single T cell receptor beta chain sequence and its context. This record comes from a study of somatic mutations in cytotoxic T cells in rheumatoid arthritis. CDR3 size: 12 residues. CDR1 is MNHEY and CDR2 is SMNVEV in the germline V gene (reference sequence). V was clipped by 6 bases and J by 4 bases, with 9 bases between them. Produced via immunoSEQ multiplex PCR; TCRdb's table is partial and in-frame only. The sample records about 16,000 clones, about four fifths being singletons. The chain is built from TRBV27 and TRBJ2-5; no clear D. The source material was CD8+ T cells sorted from blood. This sequence originates from a woman aged 45-59 years with rheumatoid arthritis. The CDR3: CASSRTGETQYF. DNA of the CDR3: TGTGCCAGCAGCAGGACCGGAGAGACCCAGTACTTC.